This TCR beta chain emerged from a study of blood T cell repertoires in COVID-19. Only in-frame clones appear in the TCRdb table, and some are missing; sequencing was by immunoSEQ multiplex PCR. The sample consists of 150,000 to 200,000 clones, approximately 90% of them appearing once. Sequenced: peripheral blood. This sequence was found in a young man who had recovered from COVID-19.

CDR3 sequence: CASSLGESSTEAFF. Written as DNA, the CDR3 is TGTGCCAGCAGCCTCGGGGAATCGAGCACTGAAGCTTTCTTT. The chain joins TRBV6-6 to TRBJ1-1; D is unclear. Germline CDR1 and CDR2: MNHNY and SVGAGI (reference sequence). This CDR3 spans 14 amino acids. The V gene lost 6 bases and the J gene lost 4 bases, with 15 bases spanning the gap.